Following are 8 T cell receptor beta chains from one sample sequenced in a study of PD-1 blockade in classical Hodgkin lymphoma. Produced via immunoSEQ multiplex PCR; TCRdb's table is partial and in-frame only. The table lists around 30,000 clones, 70% to 90% of them singletons. This sample's time point: cycle 4 day 1 (C4D1), after 6 weeks of nivolumab. Each patient relapsed following autologous stem cell transplantation, and prior brentuximab vedotin exposure differed. Purification of CD4+ T cells from thawed PBMCs was achieved by magnetic negative selection. This specimen consisted of CD4+ T cells from blood, obtained before the fourth cycle of nivolumab. All receptors derive from a human donor with classical Hodgkin lymphoma.

The CDR3 DNA is TGTGCCAGCAGCTTAGGCCTAGCGGGGGGGCGGGATACGCAGTATTTT. This encodes CASSLGLAGGRDTQYF. This chain connects TRBV7-8 to TRBJ2-3; 12 bases are shared with TRBD2. V shed 1 base and J 6 bases; nucleotides not matched to a gene: 5. Germline CDR1 and CDR2: SGHVS and FQNEAQ. This CDR3 spans 16 amino acids.

The chain employs TRBV2 and TRBJ1-3, with unresolved D. This CDR3 contains 15 residues. The ends were cut back, 3 bases at V and 4 bases at J, with 13 bases in the middle. From germline, CDR1 is SNHLY and CDR2 FYNNEI. The CDR3: CASSDHGSGGNTIYF. CDR3 coding DNA: TGTGCCAGCAGTGATCACGGGTCAGGCGGAAACACCATATATTTT.

The V and J genes are TRBV2 and TRBJ1-4; no definite D call. Trimming removed 3 bases at V and 2 bases at J, with 16 bases between. Germline CDR1 reads SNHLY; CDR2 reads FYNNEI. The CDR3 has 17 residues. The CDR3 region has the DNA TGTGCCAGCAGTGATTTCAAGTTATCCCACACTAATGAAAAACTGTTTTTT. It is translated as CASSDFKLSHTNEKLFF.

The chain employs TRBV28 and TRBJ2-1, with D possibly TRBD1 on 7 matching bases. CDR3 length: 14 residues. The V and J ends lost 6 bases and 3 bases respectively, with 12 bases between them. Germline lookup yields CDR1 MDHEN and CDR2 SYDVKM. CDR3 sequence (DNA): TGTGCCAGCAGAGGCCAGGGGGGCTACAATGAGCAGTTCTTC. Encoded protein: CASRGQGGYNEQFF.

This clone showed up just once. The rearrangement links TRBV9 to TRBJ1-2; weak D call: TRBD1 (6 bases). The ends were cut back, 3 bases at V and 8 bases at J, with 14 bases in the middle. CDR1 and CDR2 from the germline V gene are SGDLS and YYNGEE. This CDR3 has 13 amino acids. The CDR3 region has the DNA TGTGCCAGCAGCGGTGGGCAGGGGCTGGGCTACACCTTC. Its translation: CASSGGQGLGYTF.

V usage is TRBV14 and J usage is TRBJ2-3; TRBD2 matches at 12 bases. Per germline, CDR1 SGHDN and CDR2 FVKESK. The ends lost 1 base at V and 6 bases at J; junction bases unmatched: 11. This CDR3 comprises 18 residues. CDR3 region: CASSQASGRAMGRDTQYF. The CDR3 DNA reads TGTGCCAGCAGCCAAGCTAGCGGGAGGGCCATGGGCAGGGATACGCAGTATTTT.

CDR3 residues: CATQVGTGIDSPLHF. The CDR3 DNA sequence: TGTGCCACGCAGGTTGGGACAGGGATTGATTCACCCCTCCACTTT. The chain links TRBV6-6 to TRBJ1-6, with 9 bases aligning to TRBD1. Losses at the gene ends were 10 bases for V and 8 bases for J; bases not matched to a gene: 12. CDR3 size: 15 residues. Germline loops: CDR1 MNHNY, CDR2 SVGAGI (reference sequence).

The sample holds one count of this clone. This chain uses TRBV2 with TRBJ1-1, with D unclear. Germline V CDR1 and CDR2: SNHLY, FYNNEI. Trimming took off 2 bases at V and 1 base at J, with 8 bases between the two ends. This CDR3 is built from 14 residues. DNA for the CDR3: TGTGCCAGCAGTGAACTCGGAACGAACACTGAAGCTTTCTTT. It codes for CASSELGTNTEAFF.